The entry below gives a single T cell receptor beta chain sequence along with its context. This CDR3 contains 17 residues. Germline-derived CDR1 and CDR2 are KGHDR and SFDVKD. V lost 8 bases and J 0 bases, leaving 21 bases between the germline ends. This sample stems from a study of blood T cell repertoires in COVID-19. The data were produced by immunoSEQ multiplex PCR, yet TCRdb's version contains in-frame clones alone and is incomplete. The profile shows roughly 130,000 clones, more than 75% of them singletons. V usage is TRBV24-1 and J usage is TRBJ1-1; D gene uncertain. The source is a man older than 75 with acute or convalescent COVID-19. Sequenced sample: peripheral blood. DNA of the CDR3: TGTGCCACCAAAGTTCAGCGCCCTCCTCACATGAACACTGAAGCTTTCTTT. Translating it yields CATKVQRPPHMNTEAFF.